The T cell receptor beta chain described here comes from a study of blood T cell repertoires in COVID-19. Study as a whole: Both acute and convalescent COVID-19 samples were obtained from the United States, Italy and Spain. From T cells, B-cell-depleted T cells, or PBMCs came the material, which was cDNA or gDNA.

The CDR3 runs 15 residues. Trimming cost V 3 bases and J 8 bases; bases outside gene matches: 6. Per the germline V gene, CDR1 is KGHDR and CDR2 is SFDVKD. The protocol was immunoSEQ multiplex PCR, while the TCRdb copy is restricted to in-frame clones and leaves out a portion. This table has hundreds of thousands of clones, 90% appearing once. This clonotype was sampled from a man between 60 and 70 years old who had recovered from COVID-19. The rearrangement joins TRBV24-1 to TRBJ1-4; 9 nucleotides line up with TRBD1. The sequenced sample consisted of PBMCs or T cells enriched from blood (not recorded which). The CDR3 protein is CATSDTGTGNEKLFF. The CDR3 DNA follows: TGTGCCACCAGTGATACCGGGACAGGGAACGAAAAACTGTTTTTT.